Listed here are 26 T cell receptor beta chains from one sample, sequenced in a study of glioma-infiltrating T cells after dendritic cell vaccination. Clones were read by immunoSEQ multiplex PCR, and TCRdb kept only the in-frame ones, dropping some. Of fewer than 40,000 clones in the sample, more than 85% were seen once. Sequencing was performed on blood, taken before dendritic cell vaccination. The receptors were sampled from a human donor with glioblastoma.

The V gene is TRBV5-4, the J gene TRBJ1-2; 9 bases line up with TRBD1. Germline V gene data show CDR1 as SGHNT and CDR2 as YYREEE (reference sequence). The CDR3 has 14 amino acids. V trimming: 4 bases; J trimming: 8 bases; junction bases outside the gene matches: 9. In nucleotides, the CDR3 is TGTGCCAGCAGCCTGGACAGGGGCCCGAGGGGCTACACCTTC. Translated: CASSLDRGPRGYTF.

As regards this clone: The junction and the germline gene differ at one end; a read error may be behind it. Other DNA sequences from this sample encode an identical CDR3 as well. J is TRBJ1-6 and V is TRBV19; 7 bases line up with TRBD1. The CDR3 is made up of 16 amino acids. The V gene's germline CDR1 is LNHDA and CDR2 SQIVND (reference sequence). CDR3 loop: CASTQVGTVRNSPLHF. CDR3 DNA: TGTGCCAGTACCCAAGTGGGGACAGTGCGAAATTCCCCCCTCCACTTT.

This clone was seen once. V and J are TRBV4-1 and TRBJ2-7; D unresolved. With 0 bases removed from V and 0 bases from J, the gap between germline ends came to 9 bases. CDR1 is MGHRA, CDR2 YSYEKL, per germline. This CDR3 comprises 15 residues. The CDR3 nucleotides are TGCGCCAGCAGCCAAGATCCTAGGTCCTCCTACGAGCAGTACTTC. Translated, it gives CASSQDPRSSYEQYF.

This chain connects TRBV12-5 to TRBJ2-5; unclear D gene. CDR1 is LGHNT, CDR2 FRNRAP, per germline. CDR3 length equals 13 residues. Between the trimmed V and J ends, which lost 5 bases and 5 bases, there was a span of 12 bases. CDR3 in DNA: TGTGCTAGTGGTCATTACATCGGGGAGACCCAGTACTTC. Protein sequence: CASGHYIGETQYF.

Note on this clone: In the same sample, other DNA sequences code for this CDR3. This chain joins TRBV4-1 and TRBJ1-6; 7 nucleotides line up with TRBD1. The CDR3 has 18 residues. The V segment lost 1 base and the J segment 0 bases; nucleotides outside the gene matches: 6. Germline V gives CDR1 MGHRA, CDR2 YSYEKL. This CDR3 is CASSQAPAGGSYNSPLHF. For the CDR3, the DNA is TGCGCCAGCAGCCAAGCTCCCGCAGGGGGCTCCTATAATTCACCCCTCCACTTT.

The CDR3 sequence is CASSMGGGSPKNIQYF. The CDR3 nucleotides are TGTGCCAGTAGTATGGGCGGGGGCTCACCCAAAAACATTCAGTACTTC. V is TRBV19 and J is TRBJ2-4, with a weak D call TRBD2 (7 bases). Germline V CDR1 and CDR2: LNHDA, SQIVND (reference sequence). V gave up 3 bases and J gave up 2 bases, with 14 bases separating them. The CDR3 extends over 16 amino acids. Complete variable domain (other parts from reference TRBV19 and TRBJ2-4): DGGITQSPKYLFRKEGQNVTLSCEQNLNHDAMYWYRQDPGQGLRLIYYSQIVNDFQKGDIAEGYSVSREKKESFPLTVTSAQKNPTAFYLCASSMGGGSPKNIQYFGAGTRLSVL.

Written as DNA, the CDR3 is TGTGCCAGCAGCCCACAGGGGGCATTTAATGAAAAACTGTTTTTT. Protein: CASSPQGAFNEKLFF. This chain connects TRBV7-9 to TRBJ1-4, with TRBD1 matching 9 bases. This CDR3 contains 15 residues. V lost 5 bases to trimming and J lost 4 bases; unmatched junction nucleotides: 5. CDR1 and CDR2 (germline): SEHNR, FQNEAQ (reference sequence).

The gene calls are TRBV5-5 and TRBJ1-2; D is ambiguous. This CDR3 has 16 amino acids. The germline gives CDR1 SGHKS, CDR2 YYEKEE (reference sequence). Trimming removed 3 bases from V and 2 bases from J, with 17 bases in between. The CDR3: CASSSLGIRVNYGYTF. The CDR3 nucleotides read TGTGCCAGCAGCTCCTTAGGTATTCGGGTAAACTATGGCTACACCTTC.

This chain uses TRBV2 with TRBJ2-1, with 8 bases matching TRBD2. Trimming at V came to 2 bases and at J to 3 bases, leaving 3 bases not matched to a gene. Germline V gene data show CDR1 as SNHLY and CDR2 as FYNNEI. The CDR3 is made up of 15 amino acids. The CDR3 DNA sequence: TGTGCCAGCAGTGAATCGGGACTAGACTACAATGAGCAGTTCTTC. This encodes CASSESGLDYNEQFF.

The chain has TRBV25-1 and TRBJ2-2, with 7 nucleotides matching TRBD1. Germline CDR1 is MGHDK and CDR2 is SYGVNS. Trimming took 1 base from V and 5 from J; bases not matched to a gene: 10. This CDR3 is built from 17 residues. CDR3 nucleotide sequence: TGTGCCAGCAGTGAATCTAAGGGGGCGTCCTGGACCGGGGAGCTGTTTTTT. It specifies CASSESKGASWTGELFF. Complete variable domain (other parts from reference TRBV25-1 and TRBJ2-2): EADIYQTPRYLVIGTGKKITLECSQTMGHDKMYWYQQDPGMELHLIHYSYGVNSTEKGDLSSESTVSRIRTEHFPLTLESARPSHTSQYLCASSESKGASWTGELFFGEGSRLTVL.

The chain recombines TRBV7-2 with TRBJ1-1, with TRBD1 identical over 10 bases. V was pared by 7 bases and J by 5 bases, with 7 bases of the junction left unmatched. This CDR3 has 14 amino acids. The germline CDR1 and CDR2 sequences are SGHTA and FQGNSA. CDR3 bases: TGTGCCAGCAACGTGGACAGGGGGTCGACTGAAGCTTTCTTT. It is translated as CASNVDRGSTEAFF.

This clone was detected only once. The J gene is TRBJ1-1, the V gene TRBV5-1, with a weak D call TRBD1 (5 bases). Per germline, CDR1 SGHRS and CDR2 YFSETQ. Trimming took 0 bases from V and 0 from J, leaving 9 bases between them. CDR3 length: 15 amino acids. CDR3 DNA sequence: TGCGCCAGCAGCTTGGCCTCGACAGTGAACACTGAAGCTTTCTTT. Translating gives CASSLASTVNTEAFF.

The chain carries TRBV5-5 and TRBJ2-7, with TRBD2 matching 8 bases. This CDR3 spans 15 amino acids. J was trimmed by 1 base and V by 6 bases; bases with no gene match: 9. The germline CDR1 and CDR2 sequences are SGHKS and YYEKEE (reference sequence). The CDR3 sequence is CASNSLAGGSYEQYF. The CDR3 nucleotides read TGTGCCAGCAACTCCCTTGCGGGGGGATCCTACGAGCAGTACTTC.

The chain carries TRBV29-1 and TRBJ2-2; 10 bases match TRBD1. J gave up 6 bases and V 3 bases, and 7 bases lay outside the gene matches. Looked up from germline, CDR1 is SQVTM and CDR2 is ANQGSEA. The CDR3 has 15 amino acids. The CDR3 sequence is CSVDPGQGIAGELFF. CDR3 nucleotide sequence: TGCAGCGTTGACCCGGGACAGGGGATTGCCGGGGAGCTGTTTTTT.

The rearrangement joins TRBV7-9 to TRBJ1-4; D uncertain. From germline, CDR1 is SEHNR and CDR2 FQNEAQ (reference sequence). The V end lost 5 bases, the J end lost 7 bases, and 14 bases lay between the germline ends. The CDR3 is 14 residues long. Here the CDR3 reads CASSPGLVGEKLFF. The DNA of the CDR3 is TGTGCCAGCAGCCCAGGACTAGTCGGTGAAAAACTGTTTTTT.

This chain connects TRBV5-6 to TRBJ1-3; D not certain. The ends were cut back, 2 bases at V and 4 bases at J, with 13 bases in the middle. The CDR3 is made up of 15 amino acids. Germline loops: CDR1 SGHDT, CDR2 YYEEEE. As DNA, the CDR3 is TGTGCCAGCAGCTTTTCTCCCAGAACAGGAAACACCATATATTTT. Protein: CASSFSPRTGNTIYF.

The chain links TRBV5-4 to TRBJ1-6; TRBD1 matches 9 bases. J lost 6 bases, V lost 4 bases, and 5 bases had no gene match. CDR1 is SGHNT, CDR2 YYREEE, per germline (reference sequence). CDR3 length equals 15 residues. The CDR3: CASSLPGQGNSPLHF. CDR3 nucleotides: TGTGCCAGCAGCCTACCGGGACAGGGTAATTCACCCCTCCACTTT.

The chain combines TRBV13 with TRBJ1-6, with no clear D. Trimming left V 1 base short and J 10 bases short, with 11 bases between. CDR3 size: 14 residues. Germline CDR1 reads PRHDT; CDR2 reads FYEKMQ (reference sequence). The DNA for the CDR3 is TGTGCCAGCAGCTTAGCCGGTGAACGGTCACCCCTCCACTTT. Its protein is CASSLAGERSPLHF.

The chain employs TRBV7-9 and TRBJ1-1; D is possibly TRBD1 (6 bases). V was trimmed by 11 bases and J by 1 base, leaving 11 bases between them. CDR3 length: 12 residues. The germline CDR1 and CDR2 sequences are SEHNR and FQNEAQ (reference sequence). In nucleotides, the CDR3 is TGTGCCGGGTACAGGGAGAACACTGAAGCTTTCTTT. It codes for CAGYRENTEAFF.

This clone was detected only a few times. V is TRBV30 and J is TRBJ1-5; D is unresolved. Trimming removed 3 bases from V and 3 bases from J, with 6 bases in between. Germline V gene sequence: CDR1 GTSNPN, CDR2 SVGIG (reference sequence). The CDR3 loop spans 12 amino acids. For the CDR3, the DNA is TGTGCCTGGAGCCGACACAATCAGCCCCAGCATTTT. This codes for CAWSRHNQPQHF.

This rearrangement joins TRBV6-1 to TRBJ2-5, with D hard to call. From germline, CDR1 is MNHNS and CDR2 SASEGT. CDR3 length: 13 amino acids. V was shortened by 8 bases and J by 0 bases, with 10 bases between the two germline ends. The chain's CDR3 is CASQNTDQETQYF. The CDR3 nucleotides are TGTGCCAGCCAAAATACAGACCAAGAGACCCAGTACTTC.

The chain recombines TRBV10-2 with TRBJ1-1; D possibly corresponds to TRBD1 (6 bases). CDR1 is WSHSY and CDR2 is SAAADI in the germline V gene. CDR3 length: 16 amino acids. Trimming removed 6 bases from V and 3 bases from J, with 20 bases in between. This CDR3 reads CASSDMNRAEYTEAFF. CDR3 bases: TGCGCCAGCAGCGACATGAACAGGGCTGAATACACTGAAGCTTTCTTT.

The rearrangement links TRBV29-1 to TRBJ2-1; 12 nucleotides line up with TRBD1. Germline V CDR1 and CDR2: SQVTM, ANQGSEA. CDR3 length: 14 amino acids. The junction had 3 bases not matched to a gene; V was cut back by 1 base and J by 8 bases. The CDR3 spells CSVEGDRGQYEQFF. DNA for the CDR3: TGCAGCGTTGAAGGGGACAGGGGGCAATATGAGCAGTTCTTC.

Notes on this clone: Other DNA sequences in the same sample also yield this CDR3. V usage is TRBV5-6 and J usage is TRBJ2-3; D perhaps matches TRBD1 (6 bases). The CDR3 consists of 16 residues. CDR1 and CDR2 (germline): SGHDT, YYEEEE. The V end lost 0 bases, the J end lost 2 bases, and 13 bases lay between the germline ends. CDR3 protein: CASSLGAGVSTDTQYF. The CDR3 DNA reads as TGTGCCAGCAGCTTGGGGGCAGGGGTTTCCACAGATACGCAGTATTTT. Based on the CDR3 plus reference TRBV5-6 and TRBJ2-3, the full variable domain is DAGVTQSPTHLIKTRGQQVTLRCSPKSGHDTVSWYQQALGQGPQFIFQYYEEEERQRGNFPDRFSGHQFPNYSSELNVNALLLGDSALYLCASSLGAGVSTDTQYFGPGTRLTVL.

The genes are TRBV30 and TRBJ2-5, with TRBD2 identical over 8 bases. V gave up 4 bases and J gave up 11 bases; unmatched junction bases: 9. CDR1 and CDR2 from the germline V gene are GTSNPN and SVGIG (reference sequence). The CDR3 runs 12 residues. CDR3 in DNA: TGTGCCTGGACTGTGTCCCGGGGGGGGCAGTACTTC. This sequence encodes CAWTVSRGGQYF.

The rearrangement links TRBV7-9 to TRBJ1-6; a weak D match, TRBD1 (6 bases). CDR1 and CDR2 from the germline V gene are SEHNR and FQNEAQ (reference sequence). The CDR3 is 19 residues long. V was clipped by 1 base and J by 9 bases, with 25 bases between them. CDR3 protein: CASSLEAVRGLRPLSPLHF. CDR3 in DNA: TGTGCCAGCAGCTTAGAAGCGGTAAGGGGGTTAAGGCCCCTTTCACCCCTCCACTTT.